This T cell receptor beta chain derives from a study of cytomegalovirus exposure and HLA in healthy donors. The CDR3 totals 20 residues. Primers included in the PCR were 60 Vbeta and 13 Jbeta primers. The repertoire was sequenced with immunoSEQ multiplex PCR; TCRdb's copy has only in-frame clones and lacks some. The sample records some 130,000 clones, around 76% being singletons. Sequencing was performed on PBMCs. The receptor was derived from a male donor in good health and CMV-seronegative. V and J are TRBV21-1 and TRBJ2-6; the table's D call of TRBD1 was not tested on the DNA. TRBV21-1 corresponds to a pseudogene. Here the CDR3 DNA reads TGTGCCAGCAGCTCTTGGGACAGGGGGCTACCCCGCTCTGGGGCCAACGTCCTGACTTTC. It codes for CASSSWDRGLPRSGANVLTF.